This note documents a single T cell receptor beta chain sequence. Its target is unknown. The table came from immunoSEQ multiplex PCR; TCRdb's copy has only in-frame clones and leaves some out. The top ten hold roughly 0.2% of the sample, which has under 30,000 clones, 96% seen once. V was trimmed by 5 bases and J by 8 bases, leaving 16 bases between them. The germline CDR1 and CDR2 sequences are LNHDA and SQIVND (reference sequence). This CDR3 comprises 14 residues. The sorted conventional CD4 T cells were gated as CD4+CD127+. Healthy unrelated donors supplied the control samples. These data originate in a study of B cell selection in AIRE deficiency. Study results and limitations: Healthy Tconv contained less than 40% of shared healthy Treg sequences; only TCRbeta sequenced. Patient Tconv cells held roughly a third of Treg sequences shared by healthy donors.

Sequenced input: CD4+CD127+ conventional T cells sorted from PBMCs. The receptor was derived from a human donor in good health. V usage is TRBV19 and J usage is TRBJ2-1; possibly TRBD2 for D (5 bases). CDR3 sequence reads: CASSGRTLGDEQFF. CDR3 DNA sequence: TGTGCCAGTAGTGGGAGAACCCTTGGCGATGAGCAGTTCTTC.